This T cell receptor (beta chain) was sequenced for a study of human T cells and chemical hapten exposure. TCRdb re-called the RACE reads with MiXCR, one entry per CDR3 protein. The sample contains some 150,000 distinct CDR3 sequences, approximately 10% of which appear only once. Deletions cut 1 base from V and 7 bases from J, with 10 bases between. CDR1 and CDR2 from the germline V gene are WNHNN and SYGVQD (reference sequence). The CDR3 is 14 amino acids. Concerning this clonotype itself: Its antigen remains unknown.

Time point here: patch test 2, 6 weeks after DPC sensitization. Documented treatment: therapeutic diphenylcyclopropenone sensitization with weekly scalp DPC. Study-wide findings and caveats: TCRs exceeding a frequency of 1 in 1000 stayed unchanged under DPC sensitization.

The sequenced sample was whole blood, obtained in connection with sensitization to the hapten diphenylcyclopropenone (DPC). This TCR was recovered from a woman between 50 and 59 years old with alopecia areata. Some clones in this sample may be carry-over from other donors' samples. V gene TRBV10-1 combines with J gene TRBJ2-2; D remains unclear. The CDR3 nucleotides are TGCGCCAGCAGTGAGTACGCACGAGGCGGGGAGCTGTTTTTT. The encoded protein is CASSEYARGGELFF.